This T cell receptor beta chain was retrieved from a study of early T cells in non-severe SARS-CoV-2 infection (TCRdb year 2021). Background for the entire study: Because TCR sequencing was done on bulk RNA from unsorted whole blood, the alpha and beta chains could not be paired.

What the authors observed across the whole study: Matching against VDJdb was skewed toward anti-spike CD8 responses, likely underestimated virus-specific expansions, and missed private and CD4 specificities.

Worth noting for this clonotype: Its recognized antigen is unknown. The record has no base qualities; no much larger clone is one base away.

V lost 10 bases and J lost 0 bases; the stretch between them is 19 bases long. The CDR3 measures 15 amino acids from cysteine to phenylalanine. The kept DNA is CDR3 alone, 45 bases in frame from the first base. CDR1 and CDR2 (SGHVS, FNYEAQ) derive from the germline V gene. To prepare the library, 5' RACE was applied. TCRdb records NextSeq 500 as the sequencer. The TCR library protocol attached unique molecular identifiers to individual cDNA molecules to correct for sequencing error and PCR bias. Sequencing covered both TCR alpha and beta chains, and within each sample the abundances of alpha and beta sequences were tightly co-correlated. The source study handled its data this way. Decombinator V4 was used to perform V gene, J gene and CDR3 annotation of TCR sequences. TCRs were defined as expanded if a significant change between any two time points was detected under a Poisson model with p below 0.0001. TCR abundances were normalised to the total number of TCRs sequenced per sample and expressed as counts per million. TRAV1-2 paired with TRAJ12, TRAJ20 or TRAJ33 defined MAIT TCRs, while TRAV10 paired with TRAJ18 defined iNKT TCRs. VDJdb, accessed 1 November 2021, was searched for CMV, EBV and SARS-CoV-2 annotated TCRs, excluding TCRs annotated for multiple antigens. TCRdb took the public reads, trimmed them with fastp at Q25, ran MiXCR for clone calling and kept in-frame beta chains. Entries that share a CDR3 protein sequence are merged under the most common genes and DNA. The V and J calls come from TCRdb's annotation, not from the publication. Within this sample are 75,000 to 100,000 distinct CDR3 sequences, with approximately 15% of them counted one time only. The ten top clones hold around 5.4% of the sample.

This was a case-control study nested in a cohort of healthcare workers in London, UK, who had nasopharyngeal swab PCR tests and blood samples taken every week. Healthcare workers were enrolled in the week of the UK lockdown, from 23 to 31 March 2020, and were followed every week for up to roughly 16 weeks. The sample was whole blood. This receptor was taken from an adult who was a healthcare worker with PCR-confirmed SARS-CoV-2 infection or an uninfected control (not recorded which). The rearranged chain carries TRBV7-6 and TRBJ2-7, with the D gene call left open. The CDR3 here reads CAIPEGRTSSYEQYF. The nucleotides are TGTGCCATCCCGGAAGGACGGACCAGCTCCTACGAGCAGTACTTC.